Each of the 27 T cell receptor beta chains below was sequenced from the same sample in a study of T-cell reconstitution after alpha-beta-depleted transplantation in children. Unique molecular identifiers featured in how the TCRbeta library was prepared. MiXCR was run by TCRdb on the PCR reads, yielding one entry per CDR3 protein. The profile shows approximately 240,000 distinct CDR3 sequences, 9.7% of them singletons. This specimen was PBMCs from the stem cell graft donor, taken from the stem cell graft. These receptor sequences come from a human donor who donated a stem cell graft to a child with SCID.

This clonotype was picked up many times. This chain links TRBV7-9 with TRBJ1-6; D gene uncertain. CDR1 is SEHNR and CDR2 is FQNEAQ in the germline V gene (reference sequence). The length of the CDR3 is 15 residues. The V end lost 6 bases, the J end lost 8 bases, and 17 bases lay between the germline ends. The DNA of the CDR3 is TGTGCCAGCAGTAGATCGGCCAGAAGCTATTCACCCCTCCACTTT. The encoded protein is CASSRSARSYSPLHF.

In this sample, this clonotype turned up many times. CDR3: CASSEWSGKSTDTQYF. CDR3 DNA: TGCGCCAGCAGTGAGTGGAGCGGCAAAAGCACAGATACGCAGTATTTT. The chain recombines TRBV10-2 with TRBJ2-3; maybe TRBD2 (5 bases). The CDR3 has 16 residues. Trimming stripped 1 base from V and 0 bases from J, with 11 bases between. The germline CDR1 and CDR2 sequences are WSHSY and SAAADI.

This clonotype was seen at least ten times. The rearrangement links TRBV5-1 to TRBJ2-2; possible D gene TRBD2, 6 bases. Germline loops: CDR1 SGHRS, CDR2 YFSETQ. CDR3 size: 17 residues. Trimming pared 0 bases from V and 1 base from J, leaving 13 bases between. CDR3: CASSLAFSGGNTGELFF. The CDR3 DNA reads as TGCGCCAGCAGCTTGGCTTTCTCCGGGGGGAACACCGGGGAGCTGTTTTTT.

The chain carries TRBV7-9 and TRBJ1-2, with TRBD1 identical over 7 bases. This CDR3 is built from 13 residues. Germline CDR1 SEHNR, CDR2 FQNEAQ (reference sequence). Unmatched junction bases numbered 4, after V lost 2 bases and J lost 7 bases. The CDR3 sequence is CASSLYRGGGYTF. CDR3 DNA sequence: TGTGCCAGCAGCTTATACAGGGGTGGTGGCTACACCTTC.

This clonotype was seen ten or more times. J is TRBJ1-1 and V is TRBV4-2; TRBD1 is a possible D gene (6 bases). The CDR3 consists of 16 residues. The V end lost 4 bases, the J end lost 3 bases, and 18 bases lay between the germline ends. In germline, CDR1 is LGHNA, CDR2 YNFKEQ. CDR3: CASSPTEVGGYTEAFF. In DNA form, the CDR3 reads TGTGCCAGCAGCCCAACTGAGGTAGGGGGGTACACTGAAGCTTTCTTT.

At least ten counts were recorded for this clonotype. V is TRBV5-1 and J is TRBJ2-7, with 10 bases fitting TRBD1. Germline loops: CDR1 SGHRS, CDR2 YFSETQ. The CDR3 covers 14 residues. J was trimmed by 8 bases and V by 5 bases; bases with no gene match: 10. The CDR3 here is CASRSRDRGIKQYF. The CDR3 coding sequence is TGCGCCAGCAGGTCCCGGGACAGGGGTATCAAGCAGTACTTC.

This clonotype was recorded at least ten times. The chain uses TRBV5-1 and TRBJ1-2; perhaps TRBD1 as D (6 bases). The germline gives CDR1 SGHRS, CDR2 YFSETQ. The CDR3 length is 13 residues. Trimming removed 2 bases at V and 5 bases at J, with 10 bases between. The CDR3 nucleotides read TGCGCCAGCAGCTTCAACCAGGGGTATGGCTACACCTTC. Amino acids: CASSFNQGYGYTF. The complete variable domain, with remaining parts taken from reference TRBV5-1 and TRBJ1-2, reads KAGVTQTPRYLIKTRGQQVTLSCSPISGHRSVSWYQQTPGQGLQFLFEYFSETQRNKGNFPGRFSGRQFSNSRSEMNVSTLELGDSALYLCASSFNQGYGYTFGSGTRLTVV.

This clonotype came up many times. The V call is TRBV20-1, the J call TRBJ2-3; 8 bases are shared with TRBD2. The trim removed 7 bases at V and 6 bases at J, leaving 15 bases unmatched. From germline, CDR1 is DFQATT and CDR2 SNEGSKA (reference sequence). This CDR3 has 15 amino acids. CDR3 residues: CSVRQPGGQSDTQYF. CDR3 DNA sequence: TGCAGTGTCAGACAACCGGGGGGGCAGTCTGATACGCAGTATTTT.

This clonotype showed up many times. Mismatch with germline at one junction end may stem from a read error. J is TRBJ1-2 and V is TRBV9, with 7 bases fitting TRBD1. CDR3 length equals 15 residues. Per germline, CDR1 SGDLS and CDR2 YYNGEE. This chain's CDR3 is CASSPLPINHRGRIF. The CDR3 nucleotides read TGTGCCAGCAGCCCCCTCCCTATAAACCACAGGGGCCGGATCTTC.

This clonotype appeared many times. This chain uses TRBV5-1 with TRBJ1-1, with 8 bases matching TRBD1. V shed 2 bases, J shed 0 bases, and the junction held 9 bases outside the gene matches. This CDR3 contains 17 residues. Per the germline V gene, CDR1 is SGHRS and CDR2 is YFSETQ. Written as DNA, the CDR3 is TGCGCCAGCAGCTTAGGACAGGGTTTCCCTATGAACACTGAAGCTTTCTTT. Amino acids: CASSLGQGFPMNTEAFF.

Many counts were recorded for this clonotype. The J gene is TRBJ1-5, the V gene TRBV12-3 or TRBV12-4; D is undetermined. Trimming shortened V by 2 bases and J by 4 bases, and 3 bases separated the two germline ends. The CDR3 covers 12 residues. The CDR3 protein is CASSLRNQPQHF. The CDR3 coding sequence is TGTGCCAGCAGTTTAAGAAATCAGCCCCAGCATTTT.

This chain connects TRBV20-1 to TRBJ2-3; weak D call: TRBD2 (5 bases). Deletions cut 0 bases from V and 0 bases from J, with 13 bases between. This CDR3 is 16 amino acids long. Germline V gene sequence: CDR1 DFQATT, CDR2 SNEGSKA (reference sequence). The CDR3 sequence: CSARDRTRGSTDTQYF. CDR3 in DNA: TGCAGTGCTAGAGATCGGACCCGGGGTAGCACAGATACGCAGTATTTT.

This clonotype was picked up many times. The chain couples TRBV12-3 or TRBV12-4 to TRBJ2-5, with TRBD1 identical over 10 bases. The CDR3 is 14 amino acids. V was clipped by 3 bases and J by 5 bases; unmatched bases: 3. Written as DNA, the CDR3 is TGTGCCAGCAGTTTCGACAGGGGGCTGGAGACCCAGTACTTC. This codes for CASSFDRGLETQYF.

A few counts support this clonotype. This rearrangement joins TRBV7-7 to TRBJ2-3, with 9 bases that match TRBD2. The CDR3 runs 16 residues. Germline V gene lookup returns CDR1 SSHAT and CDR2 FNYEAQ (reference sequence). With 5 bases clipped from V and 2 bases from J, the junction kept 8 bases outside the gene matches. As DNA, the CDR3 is TGTGCCAGCAGCGCTTTAGCGGGGGCCTACACAGATACGCAGTATTTT. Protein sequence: CASSALAGAYTDTQYF.

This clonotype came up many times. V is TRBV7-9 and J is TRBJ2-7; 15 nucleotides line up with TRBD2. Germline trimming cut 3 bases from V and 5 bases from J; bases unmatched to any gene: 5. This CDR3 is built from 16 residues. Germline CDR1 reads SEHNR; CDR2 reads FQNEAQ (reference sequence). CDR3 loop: CASSFGLAGGLNEQYF. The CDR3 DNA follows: TGTGCCAGCAGCTTTGGACTAGCGGGGGGGCTGAACGAGCAGTACTTC.

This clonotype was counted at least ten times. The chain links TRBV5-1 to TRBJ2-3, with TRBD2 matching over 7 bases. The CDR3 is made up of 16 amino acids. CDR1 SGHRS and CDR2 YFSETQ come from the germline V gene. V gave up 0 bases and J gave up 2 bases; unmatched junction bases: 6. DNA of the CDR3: TGCGCCAGCAGCTTGGGGGCTAGCGGATTCACAGATACGCAGTATTTT. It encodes CASSLGASGFTDTQYF.

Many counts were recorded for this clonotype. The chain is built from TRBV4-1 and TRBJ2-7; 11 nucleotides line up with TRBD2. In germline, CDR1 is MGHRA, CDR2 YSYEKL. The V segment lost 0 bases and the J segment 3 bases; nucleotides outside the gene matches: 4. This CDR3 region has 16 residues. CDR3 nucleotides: TGCGCCAGCAGCCAAGATACTAGCGGGGGCAACTACGAGCAGTACTTC. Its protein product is CASSQDTSGGNYEQYF.

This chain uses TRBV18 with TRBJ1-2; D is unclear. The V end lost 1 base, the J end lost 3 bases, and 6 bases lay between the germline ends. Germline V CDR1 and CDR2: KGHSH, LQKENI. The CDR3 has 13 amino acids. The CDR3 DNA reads TGTGCCAGCTCACCACAGGAATACTATGGCTACACCTTC. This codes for CASSPQEYYGYTF.

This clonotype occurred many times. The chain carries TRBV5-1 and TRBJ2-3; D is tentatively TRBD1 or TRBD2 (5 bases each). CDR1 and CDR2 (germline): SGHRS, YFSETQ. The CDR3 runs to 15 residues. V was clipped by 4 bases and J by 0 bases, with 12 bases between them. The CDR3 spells CASSRWGFSTDTQYF. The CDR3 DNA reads TGCGCCAGCAGCCGGTGGGGGTTTAGCACAGATACGCAGTATTTT.

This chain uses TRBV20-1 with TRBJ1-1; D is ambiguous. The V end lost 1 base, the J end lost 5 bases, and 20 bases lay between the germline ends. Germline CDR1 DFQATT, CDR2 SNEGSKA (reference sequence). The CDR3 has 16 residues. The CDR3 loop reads CSARAPGNLVWTEAFF. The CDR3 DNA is TGCAGTGCTAGAGCCCCGGGAAATTTAGTTTGGACTGAAGCTTTCTTT.

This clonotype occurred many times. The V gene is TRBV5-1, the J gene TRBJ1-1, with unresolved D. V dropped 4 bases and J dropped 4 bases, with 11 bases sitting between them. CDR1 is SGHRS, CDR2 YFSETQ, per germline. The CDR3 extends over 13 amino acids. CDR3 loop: CASSALWGTEAFF. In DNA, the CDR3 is TGCGCCAGCAGCGCCCTCTGGGGCACTGAAGCTTTCTTT.

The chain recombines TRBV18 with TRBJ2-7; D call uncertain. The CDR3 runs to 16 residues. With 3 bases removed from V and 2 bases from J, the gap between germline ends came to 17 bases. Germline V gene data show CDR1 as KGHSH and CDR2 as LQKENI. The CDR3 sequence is CASSPWTQSEAYEQYF. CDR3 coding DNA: TGTGCCAGCTCACCTTGGACCCAAAGCGAGGCCTACGAGCAGTACTTC.

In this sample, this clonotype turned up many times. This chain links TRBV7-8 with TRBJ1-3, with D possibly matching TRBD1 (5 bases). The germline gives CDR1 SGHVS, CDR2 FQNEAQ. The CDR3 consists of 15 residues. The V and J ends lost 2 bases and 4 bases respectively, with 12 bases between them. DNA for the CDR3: TGTGCCAGCAGCTTAAATCAGGGACCGGGAAACACCATATATTTT. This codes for CASSLNQGPGNTIYF.

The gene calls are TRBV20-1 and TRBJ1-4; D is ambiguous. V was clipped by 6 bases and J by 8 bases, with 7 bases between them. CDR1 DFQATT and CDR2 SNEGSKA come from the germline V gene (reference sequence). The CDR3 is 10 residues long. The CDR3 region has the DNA TGCAGTGCCGCCGGGGAAAAACTGTTTTTT. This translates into CSAAGEKLFF.

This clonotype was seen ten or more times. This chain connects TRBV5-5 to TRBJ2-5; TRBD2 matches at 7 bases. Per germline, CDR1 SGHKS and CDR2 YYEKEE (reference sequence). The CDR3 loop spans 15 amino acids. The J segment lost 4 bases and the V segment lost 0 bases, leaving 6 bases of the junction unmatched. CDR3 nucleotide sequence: TGTGCCAGCAGCTTGGAACCCGGGGGGAGAGAGACCCAGTACTTC. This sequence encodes CASSLEPGGRETQYF.

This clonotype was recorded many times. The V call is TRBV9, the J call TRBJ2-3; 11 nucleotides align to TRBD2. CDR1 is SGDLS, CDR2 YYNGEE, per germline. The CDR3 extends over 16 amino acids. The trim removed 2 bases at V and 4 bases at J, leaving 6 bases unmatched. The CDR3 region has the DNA TGTGCCAGCAGCGTCTCTAGCGGGGGGCCTGCAGATACGCAGTATTTT. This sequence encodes CASSVSSGGPADTQYF.

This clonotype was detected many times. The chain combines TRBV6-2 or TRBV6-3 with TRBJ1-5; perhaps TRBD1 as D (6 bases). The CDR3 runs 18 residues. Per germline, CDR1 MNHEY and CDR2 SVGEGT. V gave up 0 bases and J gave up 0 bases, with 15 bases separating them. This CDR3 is CASSYSTGTEASNQPQHF. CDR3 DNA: TGTGCCAGCAGTTACTCAACAGGGACGGAGGCTAGCAATCAGCCCCAGCATTTT.